Listed below are T cell receptor beta chains from one sample, sequenced in a study of cytomegalovirus exposure and HLA in healthy donors. Generated by immunoSEQ multiplex PCR, the TCRdb table keeps only in-frame clones and is missing some. The sample has tens of thousands of clones; about 95% are singletons. The sample taken for sequencing was PBMCs. The receptors come from a woman between 18 and 29 years old in good health and CMV-seronegative. The CDR3 runs from the conserved cysteine through the conserved F or W. Fields, in order: D gene, J gene, clone size, V gene, CDR3 protein, CDR3 DNA. The D gene is left open where the match is weak. The size entry is marked missing in some rows and otherwise reads once, few, many or a size class.

TRBD1	TRBJ1-1	.	TRBV11-2	CASSPFRGSGSEAFF	TGTGCCAGCAGCCCATTCAGGGGGTCGGGCTCCGAAGCTTTCTTT
TRBD1	TRBJ1-6	.	TRBV19	CASTPMTGANSPLHF	TGTGCCAGTACCCCAATGACAGGGGCTAATTCACCCCTCCACTTT
TRBD2	TRBJ2-2	.	TRBV7-3	CASSRGGNTGELFF	TGTGCCAGCTCCCGGGGGGGGAACACCGGGGAGCTGTTTTTT
TRBD1	TRBJ2-7	.	TRBV5-5	CASSLSGTGAYEQYF	TGTGCCAGCAGCCTTTCCGGGACAGGGGCCTACGAGCAGTACTTC
TRBD1	TRBJ1-5	.	TRBV9	CASSQEGQGYQPQHF	TGTGCCAGCAGCCAGGAGGGACAGGGGTACCAGCCCCAGCATTTT
TRBD1	TRBJ1-5	.	TRBV5-8	CASSPKGTGGNQPQHF	TGTGCCAGCAGCCCTAAGGGTACAGGGGGCAATCAGCCCCAGCATTTT
.	TRBJ1-2	.	TRBV6-4	CASSVDSSNYGYTF	TGTGCCAGCAGTGTTGACAGTTCTAACTATGGCTACACCTTC
TRBD1	TRBJ2-7	.	TRBV18	CASSGPRDRASYEQYF	TGTGCCAGCTCAGGCCCTAGGGACAGGGCGTCCTACGAGCAGTACTTC
.	TRBJ1-4	.	TRBV18	CASSPDGGGNEKLFF	TGTGCCAGCTCACCAGACGGCGGAGGTAATGAAAAACTGTTTTTT
TRBD2	TRBJ2-1	few	TRBV7-9	CASSRASGGNNEQFF	TGTGCCAGCAGCCGAGCTAGCGGGGGGAACAATGAGCAGTTCTTC
TRBD1	TRBJ1-1	.	TRBV11-1	CASSLKTGGGTEAFF	TGTGCCAGCAGCTTAAAGACAGGGGGAGGCACTGAAGCTTTCTTT
TRBD2	TRBJ2-1	.	TRBV4-1	CASSQTSGGNNEQFF	TGCGCCAGCAGCCAAACTAGCGGGGGTAACAATGAGCAGTTCTTC
.	TRBJ2-7	.	TRBV5-4	CASSLGGGQFYEQYF	TGTGCCAGCAGCTTGGGAGGAGGGCAGTTCTACGAGCAGTACTTC
TRBD1	TRBJ2-5	.	TRBV9	CASSVGQGGETQYF	TGTGCCAGCAGCGTAGGACAGGGTGGAGAGACCCAGTACTTC
.	TRBJ2-1	.	TRBV19	CASSFSGLNEQFF	TGTGCCAGTAGTTTTTCAGGGTTAAATGAGCAGTTCTTC
.	TRBJ2-2	.	TRBV10-1	CASSDGGKRGGGELFF	TGCGCCAGCAGTGATGGGGGGAAAAGGGGTGGCGGGGAGCTGTTTTTT
.	TRBJ1-1	.	TRBV6-5	CASKRGGATEAFF	TGTGCCAGCAAGAGGGGAGGGGCTACTGAAGCTTTCTTT
.	TRBJ1-1	.	TRBV28	CASSPGSRLNTEAFF	TGTGCCAGCAGTCCCGGGTCTCGCTTGAACACTGAAGCTTTCTTT
TRBD1	TRBJ2-5	.	TRBV7-2	CASSGTGAETQYF	TGTGCCAGCAGCGGGACAGGGGCAGAGACCCAGTACTTC
.	TRBJ1-1	once	TRBV7-3	CASSQEGPNTEAFF	TGTGCCAGCAGCCAGGAGGGACCGAACACTGAAGCTTTCTTT
.	TRBJ1-2	.	TRBV6-5	CASSGGSARYGYTF	TGTGCCAGCAGTGGGGGGAGTGCTCGGTATGGCTACACCTTC
TRBD2	TRBJ2-5	.	TRBV9	CASSVGPLAGRETQYF	TGTGCCAGCAGCGTAGGGCCTCTAGCGGGGAGGGAGACCCAGTACTTC
.	TRBJ2-7	.	TRBV5-1	CASSLDHLYSYEQYF	TGCGCCAGCAGCTTGGATCATCTATACTCCTACGAGCAGTACTTC
.	TRBJ1-1	.	TRBV6-4	CASSQEVDTEAFF	TGTGCCAGCAGCCAGGAGGTGGACACTGAAGCTTTCTTT
TRBD2	TRBJ2-7	.	TRBV6-1	CASSVRRGNYEQYF	TGTGCCAGCAGTGTAAGGCGGGGGAACTACGAGCAGTACTTC
.	TRBJ2-1	.	TRBV4-1	CASSHPKQRRKGLSYNEQFF	TGCGCCAGCAGCCATCCCAAACAGAGACGGAAGGGGCTCTCCTACAATGAGCAGTTCTTC
.	TRBJ1-1	.	TRBV18	CASSPPFTGHPEAFF	TGTGCCAGCTCACCTCCATTTACAGGGCATCCTGAAGCTTTCTTT
TRBD1	TRBJ1-5	.	TRBV7-9	CASSLDGTAEEHF	TGTGCCAGCAGCTTAGATGGGACAGCCGAGGAGCATTTT
TRBD1	TRBJ2-2	.	TRBV28	CASSPNRGTLNTGELFF	TGTGCCAGCAGTCCAAACAGGGGAACCTTGAACACCGGGGAGCTGTTTTTT
TRBD1	TRBJ1-6	.	TRBV5-1	CASSLVGQGAKEINSPLHF	TGCGCCAGCAGCTTGGTGGGACAGGGGGCTAAAGAGATAAATTCACCCCTCCACTTT
.	TRBJ2-1	.	TRBV11-2	CASSLGPSSGEQFF	TGTGCCAGCAGCTTAGGTCCTAGCAGTGGTGAGCAGTTCTTC
.	TRBJ2-7	.	TRBV29-1	CSVSSNRASFSYEQYF	TGCAGCGTTAGCTCAAACAGGGCTTCCTTTTCCTACGAGCAGTACTTC
TRBD1	TRBJ1-1	once	TRBV5-1	CASSLRARGVNTEAFF	TGCGCCAGCAGCTTGAGGGCCAGGGGGGTGAACACTGAAGCTTTCTTT
.	TRBJ1-2	.	TRBV7-9	CASSFAFIAGLGYTF	TGTGCCAGCAGCTTCGCCTTTATCGCAGGGCTTGGCTACACCTTC
.	TRBJ2-7	.	TRBV7-3	CASSGSFYEQYF	TGTGCCAGCAGCGGCAGTTTCTACGAGCAGTACTTC
TRBD2	TRBJ2-1	.	TRBV4-1	CASSQTPVTSGEQFF	TGCGCCAGCAGCCAAACACCCGTAACTAGCGGTGAGCAGTTCTTC
.	TRBJ1-6	.	TRBV27	CASSLSLQYNSPLHF	TGTGCCAGCAGTTTATCGCTACAGTATAATTCACCCCTCCACTTT
TRBD2	TRBJ2-3	.	TRBV19	CATAKERGSTDTQYF	TGTGCCACCGCAAAGGAGCGGGGGAGCACAGATACGCAGTATTTT
TRBD1	TRBJ2-7	.	TRBV25-1	CASSAGTGGTEQYF	TGTGCCAGCAGCGCCGGGACAGGGGGTACGGAGCAGTACTTC
.	TRBJ2-7	.	TRBV11-2	CASSFGAGSTYEQYF	TGTGCCAGCAGCTTTGGCGCGGGGAGTACCTACGAGCAGTACTTC
.	TRBJ2-7	.	TRBV7-9	CASSPPQGSVYEQYF	TGTGCCAGCAGTCCCCCGCAGGGGAGTGTCTACGAGCAGTACTTC
TRBD2	TRBJ2-5	.	TRBV18	CASSSPRGGAYQETQYF	TGTGCCAGCTCATCCCCCCGGGGAGGGGCCTACCAAGAGACCCAGTACTTC
.	TRBJ1-1	.	TRBV19	CASSIDQREKAFF	TGTGCCAGTAGTATAGATCAACGAGAGAAAGCTTTCTTT
TRBD1	TRBJ1-5	.	TRBV5-1	CASSPGTADQPQHF	TGCGCCAGCAGCCCCGGGACAGCTGATCAGCCCCAGCATTTT
.	TRBJ2-1	.	TRBV9	CASSRSPGRGWEQFF	TGTGCCAGCAGTAGGTCTCCGGGGCGGGGATGGGAGCAGTTCTTC